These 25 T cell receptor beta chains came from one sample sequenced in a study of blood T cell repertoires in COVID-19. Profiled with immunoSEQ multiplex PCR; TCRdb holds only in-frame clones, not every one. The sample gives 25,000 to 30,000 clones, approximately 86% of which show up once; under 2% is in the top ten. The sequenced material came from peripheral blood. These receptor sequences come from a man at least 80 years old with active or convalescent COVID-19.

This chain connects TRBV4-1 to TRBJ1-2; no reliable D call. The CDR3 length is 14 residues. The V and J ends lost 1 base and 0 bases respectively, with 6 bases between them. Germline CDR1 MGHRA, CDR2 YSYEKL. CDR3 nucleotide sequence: TGCGCCAGCAGCCAAGTTGGCTCTAACTATGGCTACACCTTC. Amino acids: CASSQVGSNYGYTF.

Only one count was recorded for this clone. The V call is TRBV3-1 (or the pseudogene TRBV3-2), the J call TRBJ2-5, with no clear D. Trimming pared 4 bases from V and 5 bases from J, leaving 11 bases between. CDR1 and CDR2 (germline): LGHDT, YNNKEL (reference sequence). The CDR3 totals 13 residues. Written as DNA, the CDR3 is TGTGCCAGCAGCCTCACAGTGTTGGAGACCCAGTACTTC. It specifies CASSLTVLETQYF.

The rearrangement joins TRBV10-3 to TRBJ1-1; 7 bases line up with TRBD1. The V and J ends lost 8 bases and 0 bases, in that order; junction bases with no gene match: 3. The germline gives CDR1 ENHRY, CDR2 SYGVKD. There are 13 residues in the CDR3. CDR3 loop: CAISRGVNTEAFF. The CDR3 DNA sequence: TGTGCCATCTCCAGGGGGGTGAACACTGAAGCTTTCTTT.

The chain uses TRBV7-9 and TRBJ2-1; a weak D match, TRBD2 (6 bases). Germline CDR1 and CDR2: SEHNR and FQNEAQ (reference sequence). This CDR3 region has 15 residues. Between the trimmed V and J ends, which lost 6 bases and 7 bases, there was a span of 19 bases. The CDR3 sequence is CASRPGTGGINEQFF. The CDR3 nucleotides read TGTGCCAGCAGGCCCGGGACTGGGGGGATTAATGAGCAGTTCTTC.

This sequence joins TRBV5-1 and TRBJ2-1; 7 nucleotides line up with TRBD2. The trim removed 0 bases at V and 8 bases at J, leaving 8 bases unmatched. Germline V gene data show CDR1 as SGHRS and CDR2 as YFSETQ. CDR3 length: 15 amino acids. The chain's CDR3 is CASSLAAGASDEQFF. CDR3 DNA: TGCGCCAGCAGCTTGGCCGCGGGAGCCAGCGATGAGCAGTTCTTC.

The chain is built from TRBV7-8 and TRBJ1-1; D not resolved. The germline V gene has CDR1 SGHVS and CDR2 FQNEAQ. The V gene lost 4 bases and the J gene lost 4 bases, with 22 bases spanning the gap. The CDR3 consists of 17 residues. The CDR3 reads CASSSRRGSRASTEAFF. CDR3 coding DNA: TGTGCCAGCAGCTCCCGACGCGGTTCGAGGGCGAGCACTGAAGCTTTCTTT.

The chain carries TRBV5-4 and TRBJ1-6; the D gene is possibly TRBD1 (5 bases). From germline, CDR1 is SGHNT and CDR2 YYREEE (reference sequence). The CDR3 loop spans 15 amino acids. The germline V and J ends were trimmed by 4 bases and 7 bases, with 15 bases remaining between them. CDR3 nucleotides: TGTGCCAGCAGCATCGGAGGGGATACGAATTCACCCCTCCACTTT. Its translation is CASSIGGDTNSPLHF.

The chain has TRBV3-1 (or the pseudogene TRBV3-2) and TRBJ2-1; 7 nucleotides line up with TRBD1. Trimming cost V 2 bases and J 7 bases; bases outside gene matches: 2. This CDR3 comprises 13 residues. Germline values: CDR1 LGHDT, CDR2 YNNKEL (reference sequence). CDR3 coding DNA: TGTGCCAGCAGCCAACTGGACAGGAATGAGCAGTTCTTC. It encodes CASSQLDRNEQFF.

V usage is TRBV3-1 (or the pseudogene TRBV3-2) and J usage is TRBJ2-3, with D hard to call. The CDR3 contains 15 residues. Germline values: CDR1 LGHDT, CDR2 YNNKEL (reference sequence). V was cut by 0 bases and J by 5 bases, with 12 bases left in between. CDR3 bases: TGTGCCAGCAGCCAAGAAGTCGCTTCCGGAGATACGCAGTATTTT. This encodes CASSQEVASGDTQYF.

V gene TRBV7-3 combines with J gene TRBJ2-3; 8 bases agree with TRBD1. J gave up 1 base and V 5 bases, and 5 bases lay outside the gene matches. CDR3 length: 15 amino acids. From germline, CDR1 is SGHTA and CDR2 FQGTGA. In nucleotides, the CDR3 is TGTGCCAGCAGCGACAGGGGAATTCGCACAGATACGCAGTATTTT. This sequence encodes CASSDRGIRTDTQYF. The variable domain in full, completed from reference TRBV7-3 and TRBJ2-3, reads GAGVSQTPSNKVTEKGKYVELRCDPISGHTALYWYRQSLGQGPEFLIYFQGTGAADDSGLPNDRFFAVRPEGSVSTLKIQRTERGDSAVYLCASSDRGIRTDTQYFGPGTRLTVL.

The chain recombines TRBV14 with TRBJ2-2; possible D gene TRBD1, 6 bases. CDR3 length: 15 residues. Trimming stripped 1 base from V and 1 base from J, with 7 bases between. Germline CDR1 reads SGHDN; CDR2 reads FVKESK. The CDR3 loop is CASSQVGGNTGELFF. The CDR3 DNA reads TGTGCCAGCAGCCAAGTAGGGGGGAACACCGGGGAGCTGTTTTTT.

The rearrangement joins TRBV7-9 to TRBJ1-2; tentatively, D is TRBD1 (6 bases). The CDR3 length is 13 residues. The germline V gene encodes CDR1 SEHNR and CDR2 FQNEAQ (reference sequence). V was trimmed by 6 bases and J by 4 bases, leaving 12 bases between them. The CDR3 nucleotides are TGTGCCAGCAGTCAAACAGGGTTCTATGGCTACACCTTC. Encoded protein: CASSQTGFYGYTF.

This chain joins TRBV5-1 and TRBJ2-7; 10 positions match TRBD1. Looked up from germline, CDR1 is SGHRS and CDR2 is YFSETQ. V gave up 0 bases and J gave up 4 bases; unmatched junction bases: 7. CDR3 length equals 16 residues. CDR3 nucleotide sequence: TGCGCCAGCAGCTTGGGGACAGGGGGAAGAGGGTACGAGCAGTACTTC. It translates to CASSLGTGGRGYEQYF. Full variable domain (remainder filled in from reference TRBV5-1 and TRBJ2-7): KAGVTQTPRYLIKTRGQQVTLSCSPISGHRSVSWYQQTPGQGLQFLFEYFSETQRNKGNFPGRFSGRQFSNSRSEMNVSTLELGDSALYLCASSLGTGGRGYEQYFGPGTRLTVT.

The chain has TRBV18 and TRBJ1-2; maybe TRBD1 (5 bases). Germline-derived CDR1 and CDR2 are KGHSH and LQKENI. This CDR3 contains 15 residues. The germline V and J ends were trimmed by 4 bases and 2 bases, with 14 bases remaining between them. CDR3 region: CASSRERQRNYGYTF. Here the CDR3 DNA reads TGTGCCAGCTCACGAGAACGACAGCGAAACTATGGCTACACCTTC.

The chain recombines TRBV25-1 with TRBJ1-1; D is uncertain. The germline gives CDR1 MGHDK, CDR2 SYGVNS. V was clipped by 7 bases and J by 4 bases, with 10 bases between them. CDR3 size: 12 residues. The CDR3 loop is CASTKLGTEAFF. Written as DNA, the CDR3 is TGTGCCAGCACCAAACTTGGCACTGAAGCTTTCTTT.

In DNA, the CDR3 is TGTGCCAGTAGTCCCACAGGGGGCAATGAGCAGTTCTTC. It is translated as CASSPTGGNEQFF. The rearrangement joins TRBV19 to TRBJ2-1; the match to TRBD1 covers 8 bases. The CDR3 totals 13 residues. CDR1 is LNHDA, CDR2 SQIVND, per germline (reference sequence). V was pared by 5 bases and J by 6 bases, with 3 bases of the junction left unmatched.

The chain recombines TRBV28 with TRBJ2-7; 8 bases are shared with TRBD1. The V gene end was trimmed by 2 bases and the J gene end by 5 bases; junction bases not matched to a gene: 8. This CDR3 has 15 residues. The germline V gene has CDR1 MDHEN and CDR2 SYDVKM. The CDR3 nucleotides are TGTGCCAGCAGTTTAACGGACAGGGTGAAGAACGAGCAGTACTTC. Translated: CASSLTDRVKNEQYF.

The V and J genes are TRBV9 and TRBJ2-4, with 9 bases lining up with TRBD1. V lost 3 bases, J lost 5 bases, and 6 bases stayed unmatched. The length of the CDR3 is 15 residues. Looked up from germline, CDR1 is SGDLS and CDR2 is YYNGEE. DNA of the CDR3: TGTGCCAGCAGCGCGCGACAGGGGGTTGAAAACATTCAGTACTTC. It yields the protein CASSARQGVENIQYF.

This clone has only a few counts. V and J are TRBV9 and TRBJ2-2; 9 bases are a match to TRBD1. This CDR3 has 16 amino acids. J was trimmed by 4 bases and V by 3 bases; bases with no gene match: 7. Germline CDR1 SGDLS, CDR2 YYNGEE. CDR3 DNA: TGTGCCAGCAGCGAGTGGACAGGGGTTCGCACCGGGGAGCTGTTTTTT. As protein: CASSEWTGVRTGELFF.

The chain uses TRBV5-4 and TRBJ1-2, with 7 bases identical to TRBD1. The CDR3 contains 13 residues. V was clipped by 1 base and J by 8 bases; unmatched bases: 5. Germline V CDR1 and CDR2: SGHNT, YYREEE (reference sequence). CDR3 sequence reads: CASSLNRGQGYTF. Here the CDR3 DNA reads TGTGCCAGCAGCTTGAACAGGGGCCAAGGCTACACCTTC.

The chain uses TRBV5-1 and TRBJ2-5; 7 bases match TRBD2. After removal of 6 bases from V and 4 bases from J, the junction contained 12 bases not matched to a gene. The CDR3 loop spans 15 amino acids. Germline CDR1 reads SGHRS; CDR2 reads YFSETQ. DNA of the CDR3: TGCGCCAGCACCTCATATGGGGGGGGAGGAGAGACCCAGTACTTC. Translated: CASTSYGGGGETQYF.

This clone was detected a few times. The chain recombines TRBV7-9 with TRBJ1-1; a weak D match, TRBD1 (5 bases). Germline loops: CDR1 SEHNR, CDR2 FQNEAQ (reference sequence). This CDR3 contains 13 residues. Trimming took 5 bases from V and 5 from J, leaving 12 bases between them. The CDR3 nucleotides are TGTGCCAGCAGCGCGATTCAGGGAACTGAAGCTTTCTTT. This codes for CASSAIQGTEAFF.

The CDR3 here is CASKNRALRLGRETNEKLFF. CDR3 sequence (DNA): TGTGCCAGTAAAAACAGGGCACTTCGTCTCGGGAGGGAAACTAATGAAAAACTGTTTTTT. The chain joins TRBV19 to TRBJ1-4, with a tentative D call TRBD1 (6 bases). The length of the CDR3 is 20 residues. Per germline, CDR1 LNHDA and CDR2 SQIVND (reference sequence). Deletions cut 7 bases from V and 1 base from J, with 28 bases between.

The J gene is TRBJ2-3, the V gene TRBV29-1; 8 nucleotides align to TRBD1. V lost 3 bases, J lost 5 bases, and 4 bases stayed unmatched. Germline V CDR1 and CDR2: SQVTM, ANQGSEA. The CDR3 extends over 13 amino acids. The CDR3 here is CSVESTGVDTQYF. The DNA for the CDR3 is TGCAGCGTTGAGTCGACAGGGGTAGATACGCAGTATTTT.

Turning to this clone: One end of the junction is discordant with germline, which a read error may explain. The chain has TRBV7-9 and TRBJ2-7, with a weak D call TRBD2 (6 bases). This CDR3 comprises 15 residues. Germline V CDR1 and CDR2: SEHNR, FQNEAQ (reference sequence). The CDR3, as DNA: TGTGCCAGCAGCTTAGATGCTACTAGCTCCTCCGAGCAGTACTTC. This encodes CASSLDATSSSEQYF.